This T cell receptor beta chain was recorded in a study of T cell repertoires in cytomegalovirus infection. Study in general: Peptides in the study included HLA-C-restricted and HLA-B-restricted CMV epitopes. Public TCR beta signatures marked donors with CMV infection and the matching HLA.

CDR1 is MGHRA and CDR2 is YSYEKL in the germline V gene. The CDR3 runs to 17 residues. V lost 2 bases, J lost 1 base, and 17 bases lay in between. This clonotype is medium-sized (0.01 to 0.1%) by share. The target antigen is unknown. Whole-study findings and limits: Summed frequency of shared TCR beta families picked out CMV carriers who also had the relevant HLA. In two of eight donors, the top clonotype was HLA-C-restricted CMV-specific.

TCRdb redid the calling of the reads with MiXCR, one entry per CDR3 protein. This sample has 200,000 to 250,000 distinct CDR3 sequences, with about 39% found just once. The material was CD8+ T cells from cultured PBMCs, obtained from culture after CMV antigen stimulation. This chain joins TRBV4-1 and TRBJ1-1, with a possible D match to TRBD1 (5 bases). The sequence derives from a human donor in good health (CMV status not recorded). Some clones in this sample may be carry-over from other donors' samples. For the CDR3, the DNA is TGCGCCAGCAGCCAACCCGGGATGGAGGGGTGGAACACTGAAGCTTTCTTT. Residues: CASSQPGMEGWNTEAFF.